These 23 T cell receptor beta chains were all obtained from the same sample, sequenced in a study of beta chain features in type 1 diabetes. Expressed TCRB transcripts were sequenced, since all the RNA that had been isolated was reverse transcribed. The protocol was immunoSEQ multiplex PCR, while the TCRdb copy is restricted to in-frame clones and leaves out a portion. The data show fewer than 300,000 clones, roughly 22% seen once. Study observations and caveats: All four CD4+ subsets of Type 1 diabetes patients contained TCRB CDR3s that were moderately but significantly shorter.

No antigen has been assigned to these receptors. Sequences were obtained from naive CD4+ T cells from blood. These receptor sequences come from a woman in her forties with type 1 diabetes.

V gene TRBV9 combines with J gene TRBJ1-1, with 9 positions matching TRBD1. The ends lost 4 bases at V and 4 bases at J; junction bases unmatched: 5. The CDR3 runs 14 residues. Germline CDR1 and CDR2: SGDLS and YYNGEE. As DNA, the CDR3 is TGTGCCAGCAGCTCGCAGACAGGGGGCACTGAAGCTTTCTTT. As protein: CASSSQTGGTEAFF.

This clone was counted only a few times. The J gene is TRBJ2-2, the V gene TRBV27; no clear D. Trimming took off 1 base at V and 1 base at J, with 13 bases between the two ends. This CDR3 contains 17 residues. The germline V gene encodes CDR1 MNHEY and CDR2 SMNVEV (reference sequence). The CDR3 loop reads CASSLYGVRKNTGELFF. CDR3 bases: TGTGCCAGCAGTTTATATGGAGTGAGAAAGAACACCGGGGAGCTGTTTTTT.

This clone was seen more than once but under ten times. The chain joins TRBV15 to TRBJ2-7; possibly TRBD2 for D (6 bases). In germline, CDR1 is LNHNV, CDR2 YYDKDF (reference sequence). Trimming left V 2 bases short and J 0 bases short, with 11 bases between. The CDR3 runs 15 residues. Here the CDR3 DNA reads TGTGCCACCAGCAGATCTGGGGACTCCTCCTACGAGCAGTACTTC. Residues: CATSRSGDSSYEQYF.

This chain links TRBV6-5 with TRBJ2-7, with 7 bases matching TRBD1. The CDR3 totals 15 residues. V gave up 6 bases and J gave up 2 bases; unmatched junction bases: 10. The V gene's germline CDR1 is MNHEY and CDR2 SVGAGI. CDR3 nucleotide sequence: TGTGCCAGCAGCCGCAACAAGGGACAGCCCTACGAGCAGTACTTC. Translated, it gives CASSRNKGQPYEQYF.

The V call is TRBV27, the J call TRBJ2-7; 7 bases line up with TRBD2. With 8 bases clipped from V and 1 base from J, the junction kept 8 bases outside the gene matches. The CDR3 runs to 14 residues. Germline CDR1 and CDR2: MNHEY and SMNVEV (reference sequence). CDR3 residues: CASGRAGVSYEQYF. The CDR3 DNA sequence: TGTGCCAGCGGGAGGGCAGGTGTTTCCTACGAGCAGTACTTC.

This clone was found once. This chain joins TRBV9 and TRBJ2-1; no reliable D call. Germline CDR1 and CDR2: SGDLS and YYNGEE. The length of the CDR3 is 14 residues. Between the trimmed V and J ends, which lost 0 bases and 7 bases, there was a span of 11 bases. The DNA for the CDR3 is TGTGCCAGCAGCGTAGGAACAGATGAAAATGAGCAGTTCTTC. Its translation is CASSVGTDENEQFF. Full variable domain (rest looked up from reference TRBV9 and TRBJ2-1): DSGVTQTPKHLITATGQRVTLRCSPRSGDLSVYWYQQSLDQGLQFLIQYYNGEERAKGNILERFSAQQFPDLHSELNLSSLELGDSALYFCASSVGTDENEQFFGPGTRLTVL.

The J gene is TRBJ1-1, the V gene TRBV29-1, with a weak D call TRBD1 (5 bases). Germline V CDR1 and CDR2: SQVTM, ANQGSEA. The CDR3 is 14 amino acids. Between the trimmed V and J ends, which lost 1 base and 3 bases, there was a span of 12 bases. In DNA, the CDR3 is TGCAGCGTTGAAGTCCGCGACAGCTACACTGAAGCTTTCTTT. It encodes CSVEVRDSYTEAFF.

There are a few counts of this clone. CDR3 DNA sequence: TGTGCCTGGTCAGCGGGAGGCTCCTACAATGAGCAGTTCTTC. Its protein product is CAWSAGGSYNEQFF. The genes are TRBV30 and TRBJ2-1; 9 bases map to TRBD2. Germline CDR1 and CDR2: GTSNPN and SVGIG (reference sequence). CDR3 size: 14 residues. The V segment lost 5 bases and the J segment 0 bases; nucleotides outside the gene matches: 2.

The V call is TRBV7-2, the J call TRBJ2-1; D might be TRBD2 (5 bases). V was clipped by 4 bases and J by 1 base, with 8 bases between them. This CDR3 region has 14 residues. Germline V gives CDR1 SGHTA, CDR2 FQGNSA. The CDR3 sequence is CASSSTRSYNEQFF. CDR3 sequence (DNA): TGTGCCAGCAGCTCCACTAGGTCCTACAATGAGCAGTTCTTC. The variable domain in full, completed from reference TRBV7-2 and TRBJ2-1, reads GAGVSQSPSNKVTEKGKDVELRCDPISGHTALYWYRQSLGQGLEFLIYFQGNSAPDKSGLPSDRFSAERTGGSVSTLTIQRTQQEDSAVYLCASSSTRSYNEQFFGPGTRLTVL.

This clone appeared a few times. An end of the junction does not agree with germline; a read error may underlie this. The gene calls are TRBV10-3 and TRBJ2-7, with 7 bases that match TRBD1. CDR1 is ENHRY, CDR2 SYGVKD, per germline. The CDR3 is 15 amino acids. CDR3 in DNA: TGTGCCATCCGTGAGGGGACAGCGCGGCAATACGAGCAGTACTTC. Translated, it gives CAIREGTARQYEQYF.

The chain joins TRBV5-6 to TRBJ2-5; a weak D match, TRBD2 (6 bases). From germline, CDR1 is SGHDT and CDR2 YYEEEE. The CDR3 runs to 13 residues. V lost 8 bases and J 3 bases, leaving 14 bases between the germline ends. The CDR3 region has the DNA TGTGCCAGTAGCCGGGACTTCGAAGAGACCCAGTACTTC. As protein: CASSRDFEETQYF. The entire variable domain, with the rest obtained from reference TRBV5-6 and TRBJ2-5, is as follows: DAGVTQSPTHLIKTRGQQVTLRCSPKSGHDTVSWYQQALGQGPQFIFQYYEEEERQRGNFPDRFSGHQFPNYSSELNVNALLLGDSALYLCASSRDFEETQYFGPGTRLLVL.

J is TRBJ2-5 and V is TRBV7-9; 7 bases line up with TRBD2. V dropped 4 bases and J dropped 4; count of bases not matched to a gene: 12. The CDR3 extends over 16 amino acids. Germline assignment: CDR1 SEHNR and CDR2 FQNEAQ (reference sequence). The CDR3 is CASSWGGIAGVETQYF. The CDR3 DNA reads as TGTGCCAGCAGCTGGGGGGGAATCGCAGGCGTAGAGACCCAGTACTTC. Supplemented by reference TRBV7-9 and TRBJ2-5, the full variable domain reads DTGVSQNPRHKITKRGQNVTFRCDPISEHNRLYWYRQTLGQGPEFLTYFQNEAQLEKSRLLSDRFSAERPKGSFSTLEIQRTEQGDSAMYLCASSWGGIAGVETQYFGPGTRLLVL.

The chain recombines TRBV10-3 with TRBJ1-2; unclear D gene. CDR1 is ENHRY, CDR2 SYGVKD, per germline. V was clipped by 3 bases and J by 2 bases, with 7 bases between them. The CDR3 totals 13 residues. CDR3 nucleotides: TGTGCCATCAGTGAACCGGGGAACTATGGCTACACCTTC. Its protein is CAISEPGNYGYTF.

There are a few counts of this clone. In DNA, the CDR3 is TGTGCCATCACAGGAAGTTTGAACACCGGGGAGCTGTTTTTT. Translation gives CAITGSLNTGELFF. The chain links TRBV10-3 to TRBJ2-2; D is unclear. CDR1 ENHRY and CDR2 SYGVKD come from the germline V gene. This CDR3 spans 14 amino acids. V dropped 7 bases and J dropped 1 base, with 10 bases sitting between them.

V is TRBV23-1 and J is TRBJ2-1; D is perhaps TRBD2 (5 bases). TRBV23-1 counts as an open reading frame of uncertain function. This CDR3 is 19 amino acids long. V was clipped by 7 bases and J by 0 bases, with 25 bases between them. CDR3 amino acids: CASNQRLQTHLNSYNEQFF. The CDR3 DNA reads TGCGCCAGCAACCAGCGGCTGCAGACCCACCTCAACTCCTACAATGAGCAGTTCTTC.

This clone was observed a handful of times. This chain connects TRBV28 to TRBJ1-2; D perhaps matches TRBD1 (6 bases). Germline CDR1 MDHEN, CDR2 SYDVKM. V was trimmed by 6 bases and J by 4 bases, leaving 15 bases between them. This CDR3 has 14 amino acids. The CDR3 region is CASSSYRVPYGYTF. CDR3 sequence (DNA): TGTGCCAGCAGCTCGTACAGGGTACCCTATGGCTACACCTTC.

V gene TRBV27 combines with J gene TRBJ2-6, with a tentative D call TRBD1 (6 bases). Germline CDR1 MNHEY, CDR2 SMNVEV (reference sequence). V lost 6 bases and J 1 base, leaving 7 bases between the germline ends. CDR3 length equals 14 residues. The CDR3 region has the DNA TGTGCCAGCAGCGGACAGTCTGGGGCCAACGTCCTGACTTTC. Protein sequence: CASSGQSGANVLTF.

The genes are TRBV29-1 and TRBJ1-1; the match to TRBD1 covers 8 bases. Germline CDR1 reads SQVTM; CDR2 reads ANQGSEA. The length of the CDR3 is 14 residues. The V segment lost 6 bases and the J segment 1 base; nucleotides outside the gene matches: 7. Written as DNA, the CDR3 is TGCAGCGTCCGACAGGGGACCAAGAACACTGAAGCTTTCTTT. Translating gives CSVRQGTKNTEAFF.

This clone was picked up a small number of times. This chain uses TRBV18 with TRBJ2-5; D perhaps matches TRBD1 (6 bases). Germline V lookup: CDR1 KGHSH, CDR2 LQKENI. V was cut by 6 bases and J by 5 bases, with 19 bases left in between. The CDR3 length is 15 residues. DNA for the CDR3: TGTGCCAGCTCCCCTAGGACAGCTCAAGGGGAGACCCAGTACTTC. It yields the protein CASSPRTAQGETQYF. Together with reference TRBV18 and TRBJ2-5, the CDR3 gives the full variable domain: NAGVMQNPRHLVRRRGQEARLRCSPMKGHSHVYWYRQLPEEGLKFMVYLQKENIIDESGMPKERFSAEFPKEGPSILRIQQVVRGDSAAYFCASSPRTAQGETQYFGPGTRLLVL.

This clone was seen only a few times. The rearrangement links TRBV28 to TRBJ2-5; D may be TRBD1 (6 bases). Germline-derived CDR1 and CDR2 are MDHEN and SYDVKM. The germline V and J ends were trimmed by 5 bases and 3 bases, with 7 bases remaining between them. This CDR3 has 12 amino acids. The CDR3 region is CASSPGEETQYF. CDR3 sequence (DNA): TGTGCCAGCAGTCCAGGGGAAGAGACCCAGTACTTC.

The chain carries TRBV9 and TRBJ2-3, with TRBD2 matching 10 bases. CDR1 is SGDLS, CDR2 YYNGEE, per germline. After removal of 0 bases from V and 2 bases from J, the junction contained 9 bases not matched to a gene. This CDR3 is built from 18 residues. CDR3 sequence reads: CASSVALAGAPITDTQYF. The CDR3 nucleotides are TGTGCCAGCAGCGTAGCCCTAGCGGGGGCCCCTATCACAGATACGCAGTATTTT.

This chain uses TRBV5-1 with TRBJ2-3; D gene uncertain. V lost 5 bases and J lost 1, with 17 bases in between. This CDR3 contains 16 residues. Germline V gene sequence: CDR1 SGHRS, CDR2 YFSETQ. Written as DNA, the CDR3 is TGCGCCAGCAGACTACGGCCTACGGAGCGCACAGATACGCAGTATTTT. Its protein is CASRLRPTERTDTQYF.

The CDR3 sequence is CASTLRGVEAFF. CDR3 DNA: TGTGCCTCGACCCTACGGGGGGTTGAAGCTTTCTTT. The chain links TRBV30 to TRBJ1-1; D perhaps matches TRBD1 (5 bases). The germline V gene has CDR1 GTSNPN and CDR2 SVGIG (reference sequence). Trimming left V 7 bases short and J 7 bases short, with 16 bases between. This CDR3 comprises 12 residues. The entire variable domain, with the rest obtained from reference TRBV30 and TRBJ1-1, is as follows: SQTIHQWPATLVQPVGSPLSLECTVEGTSNPNLYWYRQAAGRGLQLLFYSVGIGQISSEVPQNLSASRPQDRQFILSSKKLLLSDSGFYLCASTLRGVEAFFGQGTRLTVV.